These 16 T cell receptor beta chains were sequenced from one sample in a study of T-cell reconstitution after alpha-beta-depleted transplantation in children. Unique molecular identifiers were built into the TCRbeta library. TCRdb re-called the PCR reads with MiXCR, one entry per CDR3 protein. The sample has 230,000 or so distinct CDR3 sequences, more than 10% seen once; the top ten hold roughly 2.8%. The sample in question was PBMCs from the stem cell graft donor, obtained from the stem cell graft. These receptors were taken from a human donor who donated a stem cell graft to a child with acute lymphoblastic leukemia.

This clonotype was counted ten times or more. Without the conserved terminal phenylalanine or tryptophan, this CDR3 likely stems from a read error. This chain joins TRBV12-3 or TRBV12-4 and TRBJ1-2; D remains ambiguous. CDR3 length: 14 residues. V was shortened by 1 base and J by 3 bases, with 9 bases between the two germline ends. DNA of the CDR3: TGTGCCAGCAGTTTAGGTGGGGATGACTATGGCTACACCCTC. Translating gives CASSLGGDDYGYTL.

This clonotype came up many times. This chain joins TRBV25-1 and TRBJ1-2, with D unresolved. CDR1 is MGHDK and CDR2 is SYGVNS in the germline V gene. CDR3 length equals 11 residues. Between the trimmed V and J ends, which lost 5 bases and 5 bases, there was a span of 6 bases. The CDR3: CASSFLYGYTF. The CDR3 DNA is TGTGCCAGCAGTTTCCTTTATGGCTACACCTTC.

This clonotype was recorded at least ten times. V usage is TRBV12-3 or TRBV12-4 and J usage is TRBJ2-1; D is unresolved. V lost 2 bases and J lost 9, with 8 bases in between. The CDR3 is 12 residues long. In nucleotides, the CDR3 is TGTGCCAGCAGTTTAAGAGTGGTTGAGCAGTTCTTC. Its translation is CASSLRVVEQFF.

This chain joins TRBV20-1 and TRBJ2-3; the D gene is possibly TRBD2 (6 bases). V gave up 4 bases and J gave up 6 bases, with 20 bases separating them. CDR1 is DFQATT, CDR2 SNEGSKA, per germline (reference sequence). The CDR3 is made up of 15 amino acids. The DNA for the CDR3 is TGCAGTGCTACGCCTTTGACGGGAGCAAGGGATACGCAGTATTTT. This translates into CSATPLTGARDTQYF.

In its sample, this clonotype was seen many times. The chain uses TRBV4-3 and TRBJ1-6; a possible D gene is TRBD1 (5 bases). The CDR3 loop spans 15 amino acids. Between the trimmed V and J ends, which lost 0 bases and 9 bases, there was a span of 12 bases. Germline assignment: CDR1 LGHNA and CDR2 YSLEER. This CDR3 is CASSQDRDLSSPLHF. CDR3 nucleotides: TGCGCCAGCAGCCAAGACCGGGACCTCAGTTCACCCCTCCACTTT.

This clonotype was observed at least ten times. The CDR3 bases are TGCGCCAGCAGCTTGGCGGGGACTAGTGTCCTTGGGCAGTTCTTC. It translates to CASSLAGTSVLGQFF. The V and J genes are TRBV5-1 and TRBJ2-1; 8 bases are shared with TRBD2. CDR3 length equals 15 residues. J gave up 12 bases and V 0 bases, and 11 bases lay outside the gene matches. CDR1 is SGHRS, CDR2 YFSETQ, per germline.

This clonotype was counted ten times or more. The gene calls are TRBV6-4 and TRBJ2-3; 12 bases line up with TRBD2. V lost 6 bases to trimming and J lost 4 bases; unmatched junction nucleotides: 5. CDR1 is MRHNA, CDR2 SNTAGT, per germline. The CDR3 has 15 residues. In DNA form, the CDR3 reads TGTGCCAGCAGCGCGACTAGCGGGGGAGCAGATACGCAGTATTTT. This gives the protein CASSATSGGADTQYF.

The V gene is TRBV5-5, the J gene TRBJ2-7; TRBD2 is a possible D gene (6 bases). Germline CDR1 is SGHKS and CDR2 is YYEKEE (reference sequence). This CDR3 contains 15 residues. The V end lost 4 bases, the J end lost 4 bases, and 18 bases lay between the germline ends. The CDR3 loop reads CASSPPGAGRYEQYF. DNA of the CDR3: TGTGCCAGCAGCCCCCCCGGGGCGGGGCGGTACGAGCAGTACTTC.

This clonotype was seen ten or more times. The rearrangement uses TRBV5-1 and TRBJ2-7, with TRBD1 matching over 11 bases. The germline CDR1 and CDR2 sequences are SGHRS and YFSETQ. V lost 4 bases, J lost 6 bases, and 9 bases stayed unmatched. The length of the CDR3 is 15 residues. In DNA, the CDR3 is TGCGCCAGCAGCATGGGGACAGGGGGTACCCTCGAGCAGTACTTC. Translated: CASSMGTGGTLEQYF.

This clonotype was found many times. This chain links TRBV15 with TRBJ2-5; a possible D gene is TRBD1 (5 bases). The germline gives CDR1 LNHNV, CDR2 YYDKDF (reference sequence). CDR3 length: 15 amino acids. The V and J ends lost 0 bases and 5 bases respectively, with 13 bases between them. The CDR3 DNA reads TGTGCCACCAGCAGAGATCGGGCAGGGATGGAGACCCAGTACTTC. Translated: CATSRDRAGMETQYF.

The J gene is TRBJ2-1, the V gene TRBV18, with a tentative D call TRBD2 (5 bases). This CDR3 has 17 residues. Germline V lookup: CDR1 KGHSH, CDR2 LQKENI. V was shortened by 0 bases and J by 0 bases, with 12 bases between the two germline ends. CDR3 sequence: CASSPPRPGSSYNEQFF. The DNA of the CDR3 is TGTGCCAGCTCACCACCACGTCCGGGATCCTCCTACAATGAGCAGTTCTTC. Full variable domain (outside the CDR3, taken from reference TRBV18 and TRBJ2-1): NAGVMQNPRHLVRRRGQEARLRCSPMKGHSHVYWYRQLPEEGLKFMVYLQKENIIDESGMPKERFSAEFPKEGPSILRIQQVVRGDSAAYFCASSPPRPGSSYNEQFFGPGTRLTVL.

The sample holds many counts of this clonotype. The CDR3 DNA is TGTGCCAGCAGCTTCGAGGACGGCGGCTCCTACGAGCAGTACTTC. It codes for CASSFEDGGSYEQYF. The rearrangement joins TRBV7-9 to TRBJ2-7; D unresolved. Germline-derived CDR1 and CDR2 are SEHNR and FQNEAQ (reference sequence). The V end lost 3 bases, the J end lost 0 bases, and 12 bases lay between the germline ends. CDR3 length equals 15 residues.

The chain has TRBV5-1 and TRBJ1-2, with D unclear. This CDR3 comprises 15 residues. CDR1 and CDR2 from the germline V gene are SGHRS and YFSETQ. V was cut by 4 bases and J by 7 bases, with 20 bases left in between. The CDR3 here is CASSRENSEGFGYTF. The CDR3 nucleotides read TGCGCCAGCAGCCGTGAGAACAGCGAGGGCTTTGGCTACACCTTC.

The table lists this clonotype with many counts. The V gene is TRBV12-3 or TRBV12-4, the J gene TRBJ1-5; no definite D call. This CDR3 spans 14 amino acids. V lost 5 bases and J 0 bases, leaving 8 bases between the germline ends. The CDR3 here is CASSRINSNQPQHF. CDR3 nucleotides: TGTGCCAGCAGTCGAATAAATAGCAATCAGCCCCAGCATTTT.

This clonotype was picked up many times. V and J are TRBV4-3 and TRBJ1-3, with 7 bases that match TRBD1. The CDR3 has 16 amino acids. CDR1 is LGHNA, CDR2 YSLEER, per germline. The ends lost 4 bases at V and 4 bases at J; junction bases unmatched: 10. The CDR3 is CASSLGLDRAGNTIYF. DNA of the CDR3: TGCGCCAGCAGCCTCGGATTAGACAGGGCAGGAAACACCATATATTTT.

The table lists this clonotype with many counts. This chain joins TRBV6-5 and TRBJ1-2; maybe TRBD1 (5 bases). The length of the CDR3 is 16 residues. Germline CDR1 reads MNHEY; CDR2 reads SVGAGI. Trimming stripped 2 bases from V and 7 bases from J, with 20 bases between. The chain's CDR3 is CASSYLRVGDDGGYTF. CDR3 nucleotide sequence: TGTGCCAGCAGTTACCTCAGGGTAGGGGATGATGGTGGCTACACCTTC.